This T cell receptor beta chain was documented in a study of shared clonotypes between healthy human individuals. Per the germline V gene, CDR1 is MNHEY and CDR2 is SVGAGI. The CDR3 totals 14 residues. With V trimmed by 2 bases and J by 9 bases, 8 bases remained unmatched. Naivety among CD8 cells was defined by CD45RO negativity and positive CCR7 selection, thereby excluding terminally differentiated effector memory CD45RA+ cells. Sequencing used immunoSEQ multiplex PCR; TCRdb keeps in-frame clones, though not all of them. The table shows roughly 590,000 clones, with about 95% occurring only once. The source is a woman younger than 45 in good health. Sample: naive CD8+ T cells sorted from blood. This rearrangement joins TRBV6-5 to TRBJ2-3; the match to TRBD2 covers 7 bases. The CDR3 region has the DNA TGTGCCAGCAGTTACGGGGAGGGAGTAAGGACGCAGTATTTT. It specifies CASSYGEGVRTQYF.